A selection of T cell receptor beta chains follows, all from one sample in a study of T cells in Graves' hyperthyroidism and ophthalmopathy. TCRdb called the multiplex PCR reads again in MiXCR, with one record for every CDR3 protein. The repertoire holds hundreds of thousands of distinct CDR3 sequences, with about 45% as singletons. The sample was peripheral blood or thyroid tissue (not recorded which). The receptors were sampled from a woman between 18 and 29 years old with Graves' hyperthyroidism. CDR3s leave out the opening cysteine and the closing phenylalanine or tryptophan. The size field is filled for only some rows; it gives once, few, many or a size class.

CDR3: ASSSHWTGKNTEAF
V: TRBV6-5
size: NA

CDR3: ASAATNYGYT
V: TRBV2
size: many

CDR3: ASSQGVSSGNTIY
V: TRBV7-2
size: few

CDR3: ASSEGRGMNTEAF
V: TRBV25-1
size: NA

CDR3: ASSIDGMGNQPQH
V: TRBV19
size: NA

CDR3: ASSRQELNTEAF
V: TRBV2
size: many

CDR3: ASRAPPDEQY
V: TRBV7-9
size: NA

CDR3: ASSRDNTEAF
V: TRBV19
size: NA

CDR3: ASSLLFPGTHEQY
V: TRBV7-2
size: NA

CDR3: ASSLEPQGNTEAF
V: TRBV9
size: NA

CDR3: ASSEEGLHGYT
V: TRBV25-1
size: many

CDR3: SVEKGGRGTQY
V: TRBV29-1
size: NA

CDR3: ASIQDRQGWVHEQY
V: TRBV10-2
size: NA

CDR3: ASSLTGGAPGELF
V: TRBV7-2
size: NA

CDR3: ASSLDGSLYSNQPQH
V: TRBV5-1
size: NA

CDR3: ASSQTTRGGYT
V: TRBV14
size: many

CDR3: ASSTGNTGELF
V: TRBV7-9
size: many

CDR3: ATSVGGGYEQY
V: TRBV24-1
size: NA

CDR3: ASSWDKDQPQH
V: TRBV7-9
size: many

CDR3: ASSPAGTRNQPQY
V: TRBV11-2
size: once

CDR3: ASSLALGSGQS
V: TRBV7-2
size: many

CDR3: ASSGTRGNQPQH
V: TRBV7-8
size: NA

CDR3: SARELASEQY
V: TRBV20-1
size: few

CDR3: ASSESRTGGSEQY
V: TRBV10-3
size: few

CDR3: ASSESRTSGRGPGANVLT
V: TRBV10-1
size: few

CDR3: ASIRDQETQY
V: TRBV12-3/TRBV12-4
size: NA

CDR3: AIRESGANVLT
V: TRBV10-3
size: NA

CDR3: ASSLGTGRTEAF
V: TRBV7-9
size: many

CDR3: SAPLPAGGLDEQY
V: TRBV20-1
size: NA

CDR3: ASSVADEYQETQY
V: TRBV9
size: NA

CDR3: ASIARLAGPSYEQY
V: TRBV9
size: few

CDR3: ASSYLVGGNYGYT
V: TRBV11-3
size: NA

CDR3: ASSSGMSYEQY
V: TRBV6-5
size: NA

CDR3: ASSRNSNQSQH
V: TRBV12-3/TRBV12-4
size: NA

CDR3: ASSETGWTEAF
V: TRBV2
size: many

CDR3: ASSSHSGEPQH
V: TRBV7-4
size: NA

CDR3: ASSSLTGLNQPQH
V: TRBV11-1
size: NA

CDR3: ASSLGYGTGSGYT
V: TRBV7-2
size: few

CDR3: ASSEHLNSGNTIY
V: TRBV12-3/TRBV12-4
size: NA

CDR3: ASSSVMQASSEKLF
V: TRBV6-5
size: NA

CDR3: ASSLSAGIRAEAF
V: TRBV2
size: NA

CDR3: ASSVEQGPNEKLF
V: TRBV9
size: many

CDR3: ASSLKGWENTEAF
V: TRBV7-3
size: NA